This TCR beta chain is from a study of CD8 T cells in Susac syndrome. Trimming stripped 4 bases from V and 5 bases from J, with 9 bases between. The CDR3 covers 13 residues. Random hexamers served to reverse transcribe roughly 0.45 to 1 ug RNA. A multiplex approach, immunoSEQ multiplex PCR, amplified TCR beta CDR3 across 54 Vbeta and 13 Jbeta. A single record per CDR3 protein comes from TCRdb applying MiXCR to the immunoSEQ multiplex PCR reads. Of 100,000 to 150,000 distinct CDR3 sequences detected, around 96% appear once; the ten largest clones hold more than 0.09%. The chain couples TRBV23-1 to TRBJ1-5; D remains unclear. TRBV23-1 is identified as an open reading frame with a role that is uncertain. This TCR was sampled from a human donor in good health. Input material: CD4+ T cells from PBMCs. The chain's CDR3 is CASSRVVDQPQHF. The CDR3 DNA reads TGCGCCAGCAGTCGAGTGGTGGATCAGCCCCAGCATTTT.